The source of this T cell receptor beta chain is a study of early T cells in non-severe SARS-CoV-2 infection. At the level of the study: Sequencing used unsorted whole-blood bulk RNA, so chains lack pairing.

The protocol attached unique molecular identifiers to individual cDNA molecules. TCRdb ran MiXCR on the 5' RACE reads and lists one entry per CDR3 protein. The profile shows 55,000 to 70,000 distinct CDR3 sequences, over 9% of them singletons. This clonotype was seen many times. CDR1 and CDR2 from the germline V gene are GTSNPN and SVGIG (reference sequence). V lost 3 bases and J lost 7, with 13 bases in between. This CDR3 contains 14 residues. The chain carries TRBV30 and TRBJ1-6, with TRBD1 as a possible D gene (5 bases). Specimen: whole blood. The receptor was derived from an adult who was a healthcare worker with PCR-confirmed SARS-CoV-2 infection or an uninfected control (not recorded which). CDR3 amino acids: CAWRTAAGNSPLHF. In DNA form, the CDR3 reads TGTGCCTGGAGGACCGCAGCAGGGAATTCACCCCTCCACTTT. The complete variable domain, with remaining parts taken from reference TRBV30 and TRBJ1-6, reads SQTIHQWPATLVQPVGSPLSLECTVEGTSNPNLYWYRQAAGRGLQLLFYSVGIGQISSEVPQNLSASRPQDRQFILSSKKLLLSDSGFYLCAWRTAAGNSPLHFGNGTRLTVT.